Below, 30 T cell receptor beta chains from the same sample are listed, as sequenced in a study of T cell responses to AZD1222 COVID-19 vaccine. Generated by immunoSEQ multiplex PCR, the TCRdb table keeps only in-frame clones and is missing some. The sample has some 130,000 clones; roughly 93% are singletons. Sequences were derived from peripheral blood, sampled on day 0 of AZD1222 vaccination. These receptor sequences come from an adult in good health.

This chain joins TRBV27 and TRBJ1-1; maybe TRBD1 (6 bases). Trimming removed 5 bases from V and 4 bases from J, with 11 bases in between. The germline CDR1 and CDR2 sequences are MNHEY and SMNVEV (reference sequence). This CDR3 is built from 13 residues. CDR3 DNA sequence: TGTGCCAGCAGTCGTACGACAGGCACTGAAGCTTTCTTT. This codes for CASSRTTGTEAFF.

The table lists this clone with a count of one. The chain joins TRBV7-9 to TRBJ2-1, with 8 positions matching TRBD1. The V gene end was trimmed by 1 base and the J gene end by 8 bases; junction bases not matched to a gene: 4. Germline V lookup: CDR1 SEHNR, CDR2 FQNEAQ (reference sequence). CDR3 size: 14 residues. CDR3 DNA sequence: TGTGCCAGCAGCTTAGATGGACAGGGCGATGAGCAGTTCTTC. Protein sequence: CASSLDGQGDEQFF.

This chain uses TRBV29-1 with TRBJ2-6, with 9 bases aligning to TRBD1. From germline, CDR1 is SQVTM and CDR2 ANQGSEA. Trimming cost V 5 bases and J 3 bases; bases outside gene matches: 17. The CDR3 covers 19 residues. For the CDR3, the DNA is TGCAGCGTTACTTCCCGTGGGACAGGGTTACATCTTGGGGCCAACGTCCTGACTTTC. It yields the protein CSVTSRGTGLHLGANVLTF.

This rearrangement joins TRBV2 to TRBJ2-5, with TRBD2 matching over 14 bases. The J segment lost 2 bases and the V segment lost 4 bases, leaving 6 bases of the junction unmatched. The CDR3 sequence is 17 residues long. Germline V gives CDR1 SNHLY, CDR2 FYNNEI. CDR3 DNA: TGTGCCAGCAGTGGGTGGACTAGCGGGAGGTGGCAAGAGACCCAGTACTTC. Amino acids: CASSGWTSGRWQETQYF.

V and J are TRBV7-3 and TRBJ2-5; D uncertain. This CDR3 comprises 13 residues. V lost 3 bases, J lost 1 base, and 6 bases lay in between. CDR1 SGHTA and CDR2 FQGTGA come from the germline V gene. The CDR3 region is CASSFIPQETQYF. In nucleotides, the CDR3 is TGTGCCAGCAGCTTTATCCCCCAAGAGACCCAGTACTTC.

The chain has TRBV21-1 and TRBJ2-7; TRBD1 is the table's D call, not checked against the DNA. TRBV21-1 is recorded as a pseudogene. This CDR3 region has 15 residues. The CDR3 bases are TGTGCCAGCAGCAAGGGACAGGAAGGTGCCTACGAGCAGTACTTC. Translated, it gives CASSKGQEGAYEQYF.

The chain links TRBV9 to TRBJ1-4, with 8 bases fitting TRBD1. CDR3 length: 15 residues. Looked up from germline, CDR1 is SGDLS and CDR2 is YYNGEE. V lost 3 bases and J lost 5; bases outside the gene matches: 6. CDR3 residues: CASSAFGTGNEKLFF. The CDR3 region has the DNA TGTGCCAGCAGCGCGTTCGGGACAGGCAATGAAAAACTGTTTTTT.

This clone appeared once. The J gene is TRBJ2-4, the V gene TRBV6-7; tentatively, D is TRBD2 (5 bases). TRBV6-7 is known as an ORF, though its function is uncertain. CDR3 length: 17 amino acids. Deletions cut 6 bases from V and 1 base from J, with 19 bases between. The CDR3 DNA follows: TGTGCCAGCAGCCCTACCGCCCCATGGGAGGCCAAAAACATTCAGTACTTC. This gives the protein CASSPTAPWEAKNIQYF.

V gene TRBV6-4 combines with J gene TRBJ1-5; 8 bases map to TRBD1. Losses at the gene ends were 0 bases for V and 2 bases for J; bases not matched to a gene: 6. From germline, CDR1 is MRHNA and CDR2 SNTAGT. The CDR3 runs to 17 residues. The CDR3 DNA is TGTGCCAGCAGTGACTCGATGCCCAGGGGGCGCAATCAGCCCCAGCATTTT. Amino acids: CASSDSMPRGRNQPQHF.

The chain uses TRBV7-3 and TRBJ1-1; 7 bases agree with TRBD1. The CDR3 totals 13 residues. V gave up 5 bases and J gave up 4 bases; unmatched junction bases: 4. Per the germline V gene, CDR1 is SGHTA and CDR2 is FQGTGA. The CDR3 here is CASSNQGVTEAFF. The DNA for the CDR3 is TGTGCCAGCAGCAACCAGGGGGTCACTGAAGCTTTCTTT.

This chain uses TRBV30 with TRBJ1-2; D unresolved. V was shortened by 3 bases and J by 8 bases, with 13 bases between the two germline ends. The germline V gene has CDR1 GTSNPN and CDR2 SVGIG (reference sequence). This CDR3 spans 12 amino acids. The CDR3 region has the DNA TGTGCCTGGAGCCGGGCTGATTGGGGCTACACCTTC. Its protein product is CAWSRADWGYTF.

The CDR3 region is CASNGGGWTEQFF. For the CDR3, the DNA is TGTGCCAGCAATGGCGGGGGGTGGACTGAGCAGTTCTTC. V and J are TRBV5-4 and TRBJ2-1, with 8 bases identical to TRBD2. V was pared by 6 bases and J by 9 bases, with 8 bases of the junction left unmatched. The CDR3 is made up of 13 amino acids. The germline V gene encodes CDR1 SGHNT and CDR2 YYREEE (reference sequence).

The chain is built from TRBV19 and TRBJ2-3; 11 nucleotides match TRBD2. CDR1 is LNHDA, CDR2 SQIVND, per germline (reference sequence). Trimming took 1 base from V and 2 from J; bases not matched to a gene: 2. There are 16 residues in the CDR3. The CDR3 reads CASSIGLAGPTDTQYF. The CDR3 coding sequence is TGTGCCAGTAGTATAGGACTAGCGGGGCCCACAGATACGCAGTATTTT.

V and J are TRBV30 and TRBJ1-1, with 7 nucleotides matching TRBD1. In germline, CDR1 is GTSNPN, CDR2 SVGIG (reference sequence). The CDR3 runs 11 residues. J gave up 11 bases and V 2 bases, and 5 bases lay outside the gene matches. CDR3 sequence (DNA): TGTGCCTGGAGTAGACAGGGCATCGCTTTCTTT. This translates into CAWSRQGIAFF.

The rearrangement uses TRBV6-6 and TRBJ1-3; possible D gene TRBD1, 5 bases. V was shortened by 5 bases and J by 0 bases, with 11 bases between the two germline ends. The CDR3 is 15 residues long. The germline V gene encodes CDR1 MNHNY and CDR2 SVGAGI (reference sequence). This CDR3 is CASSLSTASGNTIYF. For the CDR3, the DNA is TGTGCCAGCAGTCTCTCGACAGCCTCTGGAAACACCATATATTTT.

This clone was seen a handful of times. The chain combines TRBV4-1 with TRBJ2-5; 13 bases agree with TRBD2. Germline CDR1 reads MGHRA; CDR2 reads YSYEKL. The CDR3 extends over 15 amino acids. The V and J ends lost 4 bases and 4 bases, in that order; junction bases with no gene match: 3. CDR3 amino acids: CASSRGLAGVETQYF. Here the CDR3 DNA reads TGCGCCAGCAGCCGAGGACTAGCGGGGGTAGAGACCCAGTACTTC.

DNA for the CDR3: TGTGCCAGCAGTGAACAGGGAGGCACTGAAGCTTTCTTT. Amino acids: CASSEQGGTEAFF. V gene TRBV7-2 combines with J gene TRBJ1-1; D may be TRBD1 (6 bases). V gave up 6 bases and J gave up 4 bases, with 12 bases separating them. The CDR3 runs 13 residues. The germline gives CDR1 SGHTA, CDR2 FQGNSA.

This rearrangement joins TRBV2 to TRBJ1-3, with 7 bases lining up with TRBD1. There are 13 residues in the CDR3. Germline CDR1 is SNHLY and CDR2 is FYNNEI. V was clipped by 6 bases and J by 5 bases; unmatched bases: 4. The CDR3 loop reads CASRGQIRNTIYF. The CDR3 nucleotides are TGTGCCAGCAGGGGACAGATAAGAAACACCATATATTTT.

Written as DNA, the CDR3 is TGTGCCAGCAGTTTATGGGGAGGGCAGCGCGAGCAGTACTTC. It yields the protein CASSLWGGQREQYF. V is TRBV28 and J is TRBJ2-7; 7 bases agree with TRBD2. Germline loops: CDR1 MDHEN, CDR2 SYDVKM. J lost 6 bases, V lost 0 bases, and 5 bases had no gene match. This CDR3 comprises 14 residues.

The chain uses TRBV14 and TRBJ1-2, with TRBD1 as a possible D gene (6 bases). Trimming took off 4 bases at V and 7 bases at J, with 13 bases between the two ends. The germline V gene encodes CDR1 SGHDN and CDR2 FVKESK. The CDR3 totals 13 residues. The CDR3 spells CASSRQVGRGYTF. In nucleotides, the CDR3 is TGTGCCAGCAGCCGACAGGTTGGTCGTGGCTACACCTTC.

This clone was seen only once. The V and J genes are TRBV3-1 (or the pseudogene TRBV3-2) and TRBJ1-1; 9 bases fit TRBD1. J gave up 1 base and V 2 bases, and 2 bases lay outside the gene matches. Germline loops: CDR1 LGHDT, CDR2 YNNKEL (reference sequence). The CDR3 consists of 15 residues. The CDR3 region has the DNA TGTGCCAGCAGCCAATACAGGGGGCAGAACACTGAAGCTTTCTTT. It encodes CASSQYRGQNTEAFF.

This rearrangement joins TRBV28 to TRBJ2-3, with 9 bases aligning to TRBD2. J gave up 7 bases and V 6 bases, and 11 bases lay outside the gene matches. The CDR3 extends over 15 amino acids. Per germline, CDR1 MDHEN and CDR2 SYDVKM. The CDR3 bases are TGTGCCAGCAGCCCCCCTGGCGGGAGGGCAAATACGCAGTATTTT. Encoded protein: CASSPPGGRANTQYF. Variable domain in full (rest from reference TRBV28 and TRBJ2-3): DVKVTQSSRYLVKRTGEKVFLECVQDMDHENMFWYRQDPGLGLRLIYFSYDVKMKEKGDIPEGYSVSREKKERFSLILESASTNQTSMYLCASSPPGGRANTQYFGPGTRLTVL.

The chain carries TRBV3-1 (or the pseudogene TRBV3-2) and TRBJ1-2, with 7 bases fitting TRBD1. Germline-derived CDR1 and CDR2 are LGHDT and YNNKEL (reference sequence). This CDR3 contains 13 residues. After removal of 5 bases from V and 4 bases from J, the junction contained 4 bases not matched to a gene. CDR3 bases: TGTGCCAGCAGCGTAGGGACAGCCTATGGCTACACCTTC. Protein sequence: CASSVGTAYGYTF.

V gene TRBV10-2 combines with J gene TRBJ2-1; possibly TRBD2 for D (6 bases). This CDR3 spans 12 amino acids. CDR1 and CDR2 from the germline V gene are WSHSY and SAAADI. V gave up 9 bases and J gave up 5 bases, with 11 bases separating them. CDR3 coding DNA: TGCGCCAGACGACTAGGGAACAATGAGCAGTTCTTC. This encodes CARRLGNNEQFF.

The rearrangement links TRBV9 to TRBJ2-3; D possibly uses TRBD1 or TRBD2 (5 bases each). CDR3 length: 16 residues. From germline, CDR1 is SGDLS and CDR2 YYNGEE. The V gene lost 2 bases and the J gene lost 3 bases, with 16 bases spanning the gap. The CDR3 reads CASSVAGGVPTDTQYF. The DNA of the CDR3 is TGTGCCAGCAGCGTCGCTGGGGGAGTTCCGACAGATACGCAGTATTTT.

The CDR3 nucleotides read TGTGCCAGCAGCCAAGGCAACAGGGCAGGGTCGACAGATACGCAGTATTTT. Its protein product is CASSQGNRAGSTDTQYF. The rearrangement links TRBV3-1 (or the pseudogene TRBV3-2) to TRBJ2-3, with a weak D call TRBD1 (6 bases). V was trimmed by 1 base and J by 3 bases, leaving 17 bases between them. CDR1 is LGHDT, CDR2 YNNKEL, per germline (reference sequence). The CDR3 runs 17 residues.

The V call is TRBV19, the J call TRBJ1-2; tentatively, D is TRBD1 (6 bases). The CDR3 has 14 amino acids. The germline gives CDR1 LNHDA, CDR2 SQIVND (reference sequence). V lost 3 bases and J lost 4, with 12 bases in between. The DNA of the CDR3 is TGTGCCAGTAGTATTCAGGGGTTAGGCTATGGCTACACCTTC. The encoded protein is CASSIQGLGYGYTF. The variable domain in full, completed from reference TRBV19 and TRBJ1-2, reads DGGITQSPKYLFRKEGQNVTLSCEQNLNHDAMYWYRQDPGQGLRLIYYSQIVNDFQKGDIAEGYSVSREKKESFPLTVTSAQKNPTAFYLCASSIQGLGYGYTFGSGTRLTVV.

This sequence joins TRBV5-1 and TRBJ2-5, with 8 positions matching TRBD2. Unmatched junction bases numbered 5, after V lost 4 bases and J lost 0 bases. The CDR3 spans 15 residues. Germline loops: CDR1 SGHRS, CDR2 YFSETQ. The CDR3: CASSPRGGHQETQYF. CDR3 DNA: TGCGCCAGCAGCCCCCGCGGGGGGCACCAAGAGACCCAGTACTTC.

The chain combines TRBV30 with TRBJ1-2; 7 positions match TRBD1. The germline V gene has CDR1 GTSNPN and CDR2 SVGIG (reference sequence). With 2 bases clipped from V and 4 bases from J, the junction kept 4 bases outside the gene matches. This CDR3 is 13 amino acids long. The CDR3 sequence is CAWSRDRPYGYTF. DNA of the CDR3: TGTGCCTGGAGTCGGGACAGACCCTATGGCTACACCTTC.

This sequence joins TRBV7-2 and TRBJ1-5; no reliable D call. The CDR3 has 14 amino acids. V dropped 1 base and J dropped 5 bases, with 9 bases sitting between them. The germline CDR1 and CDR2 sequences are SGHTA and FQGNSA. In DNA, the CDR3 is TGTGCCAGCAGCTTAGGGTCAGTTTATCAGCCCCAGCATTTT. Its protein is CASSLGSVYQPQHF.